This T cell receptor beta chain emerged from a study of shared clonotypes between healthy human individuals. Overall study: Per-donor plates numbered three CD4 naive, three CD4 memory, two CD8 naive and one CD8 memory.

Naive-designated CD8 cells lacked CD45RO, were positively enriched for CCR7, and omitted terminally differentiated effector memory CD45RA+ cells. This clone was seen once. Trimming cost V 4 bases and J 4 bases; bases outside gene matches: 7. Germline V gene lookup returns CDR1 MDHEN and CDR2 SYDVKM. CDR3 length equals 15 residues. Original methodology: ImmunoSEQ sequences covered only the junction and lacked quality scores; filtering therefore differed. The data were produced by immunoSEQ multiplex PCR, yet TCRdb's version contains in-frame clones alone and is incomplete. Clonal size and the V and J genes are those of that table, whereas D and trimming came from the DNA. The sample records roughly 1,800,000 clones, roughly 95% being singletons.

The sequenced sample consisted of naive CD8+ T cells sorted from blood. The rearrangement links TRBV28 to TRBJ2-7; TRBD2 matches at 10 bases. The sequence came from a man aged 18 to 30 in good health. The CDR3 DNA reads TGTGCCAGCAGTTACGGGCTAGCGGGAGCATACGAGCAGTACTTC. This encodes CASSYGLAGAYEQYF. Full variable domain (rest looked up from reference TRBV28 and TRBJ2-7): DVKVTQSSRYLVKRTGEKVFLECVQDMDHENMFWYRQDPGLGLRLIYFSYDVKMKEKGDIPEGYSVSREKKERFSLILESASTNQTSMYLCASSYGLAGAYEQYFGPGTRLTVT.